This is a list of T cell receptor beta chains from one sample in a study of blood T cell repertoires in COVID-19. Profiled with immunoSEQ multiplex PCR; TCRdb holds only in-frame clones, not every one. This repertoire shows almost 400,000 clones, roughly 90% found once; its top ten account for 0.97%. The sequenced sample consisted of PBMCs or T cells enriched from blood (not recorded which). These receptors were obtained from a woman aged 30 to 39 with acute COVID-19. Each CDR3 is given without its conserved first and last residue. D genes are given only for firm matches.

d_call: NA; j_call: TRBJ2-7; cdr3_length: 14; v_call: TRBV1; cdr3_aa: TSSQEAGSGTYEQY
d_call: NA; j_call: TRBJ2-3; cdr3_length: 12; v_call: TRBV27; cdr3_aa: ASSLSWAGDTQY
d_call: NA; j_call: TRBJ2-3; cdr3_length: 12; v_call: TRBV30; cdr3_aa: AWSDYGWADTQY
d_call: NA; j_call: TRBJ2-2; cdr3_length: 15; v_call: TRBV5-6; cdr3_aa: ASSLAWTVRNTGELF
d_call: TRBD1; j_call: TRBJ1-3; cdr3_length: 15; v_call: TRBV18; cdr3_aa: ASSPQRQGFTGNTIY
d_call: TRBD2; j_call: TRBJ2-2; cdr3_length: 19; v_call: TRBV7-6; cdr3_aa: ASSGGTRLAGGSANTGELF
d_call: NA; j_call: TRBJ1-6; cdr3_length: 12; v_call: TRBV11-2; cdr3_aa: ASSLNTGRAPLH
d_call: NA; j_call: TRBJ1-1; cdr3_length: 10; v_call: TRBV12-3/TRBV12-4; cdr3_aa: ASRQISSEAF
d_call: TRBD1; j_call: TRBJ2-7; cdr3_length: 12; v_call: TRBV5-1; cdr3_aa: ASSPPGQGDEQY
d_call: NA; j_call: TRBJ2-6; cdr3_length: 14; v_call: TRBV12-5; cdr3_aa: ASGLVQFSGANVLT
d_call: NA; j_call: TRBJ1-5; cdr3_length: 11; v_call: TRBV5-6; cdr3_aa: ASSLGPGLPQH
d_call: NA; j_call: TRBJ2-1; cdr3_length: 11; v_call: TRBV5-4; cdr3_aa: ASSRRNGDEQF
d_call: TRBD1; j_call: TRBJ1-2; cdr3_length: 13; v_call: TRBV4-1; cdr3_aa: ASSPKTGVGYGYT
d_call: NA; j_call: TRBJ2-2; cdr3_length: 10; v_call: TRBV5-6; cdr3_aa: ASTLGAGELF
d_call: NA; j_call: TRBJ1-1; cdr3_length: 10; v_call: TRBV7-9; cdr3_aa: ASSSVNTEAF
d_call: TRBD2; j_call: TRBJ2-3; cdr3_length: 12; v_call: TRBV9; cdr3_aa: ASSPQLAVDTQY
d_call: TRBD2; j_call: TRBJ2-7; cdr3_length: 15; v_call: TRBV7-9; cdr3_aa: ASSPASGGPLSYEQY
d_call: NA; j_call: TRBJ1-5; cdr3_length: 12; v_call: TRBV7-2; cdr3_aa: ASSNTGSNQPQH
d_call: TRBD1; j_call: TRBJ2-7; cdr3_length: 15; v_call: TRBV6-6; cdr3_aa: ASSRGWRQGIDYEQY
d_call: NA; j_call: TRBJ2-7; cdr3_length: 13; v_call: TRBV2; cdr3_aa: ASSAGTRGSNEQY
d_call: NA; j_call: TRBJ2-7; cdr3_length: 14; v_call: TRBV21-1; cdr3_aa: ASSKAQGPKSYEQY
d_call: NA; j_call: TRBJ2-3; cdr3_length: 12; v_call: TRBV11-2; cdr3_aa: ASSLRGGADTQY
d_call: NA; j_call: TRBJ2-1; cdr3_length: 11; v_call: TRBV7-2; cdr3_aa: ASTPGAGNEQF
d_call: NA; j_call: TRBJ1-1; cdr3_length: 11; v_call: TRBV30; cdr3_aa: AWSSQENTEAF
d_call: NA; j_call: TRBJ2-2; cdr3_length: 13; v_call: TRBV7-3; cdr3_aa: ASSLSLGNTGELF
d_call: TRBD1; j_call: TRBJ1-3; cdr3_length: 16; v_call: TRBV18; cdr3_aa: ASSRLPQWDRAGNTIY
d_call: TRBD1; j_call: TRBJ2-5; cdr3_length: 13; v_call: TRBV4-1; cdr3_aa: ASSQATGGGETQY
d_call: NA; j_call: TRBJ2-3; cdr3_length: 14; v_call: TRBV5-1; cdr3_aa: ASSLGGSLGTDTQY
d_call: NA; j_call: TRBJ1-2; cdr3_length: 12; v_call: TRBV15; cdr3_aa: ATSRGRALYGYT
d_call: NA; j_call: TRBJ1-6; cdr3_length: 13; v_call: TRBV19; cdr3_aa: ASSIGGFEGSPLH
d_call: NA; j_call: TRBJ1-1; cdr3_length: 12; v_call: TRBV5-1; cdr3_aa: ASSLGTGYTEAF
d_call: NA; j_call: TRBJ2-1; cdr3_length: 11; v_call: TRBV19; cdr3_aa: ASSSGGSREQF
d_call: TRBD1; j_call: TRBJ1-2; cdr3_length: 12; v_call: TRBV29-1; cdr3_aa: SALRQGAGAGYT
d_call: TRBD1; j_call: TRBJ1-6; cdr3_length: 13; v_call: TRBV6-5; cdr3_aa: ASILTGQGWSPLH
d_call: NA; j_call: TRBJ1-5; cdr3_length: 11; v_call: TRBV12-3/TRBV12-4; cdr3_aa: ASSPGSNQPQH
d_call: NA; j_call: TRBJ1-2; cdr3_length: 12; v_call: TRBV27; cdr3_aa: ASGPGGVNYGYT
d_call: NA; j_call: TRBJ1-2; cdr3_length: 14; v_call: TRBV21-1; cdr3_aa: ASSKSHRASCYGYT
d_call: NA; j_call: TRBJ1-1; cdr3_length: 11; v_call: TRBV9; cdr3_aa: ASSALGSTEAF
d_call: NA; j_call: TRBJ1-5; cdr3_length: 12; v_call: TRBV18; cdr3_aa: ASSPVLVSQPQH
d_call: NA; j_call: TRBJ1-1; cdr3_length: 10; v_call: TRBV30; cdr3_aa: AGRGGPTEAF
d_call: NA; j_call: TRBJ2-2; cdr3_length: 12; v_call: TRBV11-3; cdr3_aa: ASSPGSNTGELF
d_call: NA; j_call: TRBJ1-1; cdr3_length: 8; v_call: TRBV20-1; cdr3_aa: SVRDTEAF
d_call: NA; j_call: TRBJ1-5; cdr3_length: 10; v_call: TRBV12-3/TRBV12-4; cdr3_aa: ASTRGNQPQH
d_call: NA; j_call: TRBJ2-7; cdr3_length: 10; v_call: TRBV11-2; cdr3_aa: ASSPDTYEQY
d_call: NA; j_call: TRBJ1-4; cdr3_length: 12; v_call: TRBV18; cdr3_aa: ASSPIAANEKLF
d_call: NA; j_call: TRBJ2-3; cdr3_length: 15; v_call: TRBV5-4; cdr3_aa: ASSLSGGRGTADTQY
d_call: TRBD2; j_call: TRBJ2-3; cdr3_length: 15; v_call: TRBV5-1; cdr3_aa: ASTLGGTGLATDTQY
d_call: TRBD1; j_call: TRBJ2-3; cdr3_length: 15; v_call: TRBV19; cdr3_aa: ASKGGTGRTSTDTQY
d_call: TRBD2; j_call: TRBJ2-2; cdr3_length: 15; v_call: TRBV28; cdr3_aa: ASRIRLAGGYAGELF
d_call: NA; j_call: TRBJ2-7; cdr3_length: 13; v_call: TRBV6-5; cdr3_aa: ASSYSETRLYEQY
d_call: TRBD2; j_call: TRBJ2-7; cdr3_length: 13; v_call: TRBV5-5; cdr3_aa: ASNPSGGSSYEQY
d_call: TRBD2; j_call: TRBJ2-1; cdr3_length: 14; v_call: TRBV2; cdr3_aa: ASSSRLAGSYNEQF
d_call: NA; j_call: TRBJ1-2; cdr3_length: 11; v_call: TRBV7-3; cdr3_aa: ASSLLGHKSYT
d_call: NA; j_call: TRBJ2-2; cdr3_length: 13; v_call: TRBV3-1/TRBV3-2; cdr3_aa: ASSQATVYTGELF
d_call: TRBD1; j_call: TRBJ1-4; cdr3_length: 13; v_call: TRBV7-9; cdr3_aa: ASSPRGDRGEKLF